A single sample gave rise to the 31 T cell receptor beta chains below, sequenced in a study of shared clonotypes between healthy human individuals. Some clones are missing from TCRdb's copy, which holds only in-frame ones; the method was immunoSEQ multiplex PCR. The sample records fewer than 400,000 clones, under 80% being singletons. The sample comprised memory CD4+ T cells sorted from blood. This sample's subset: CD45RA-negative fraction. The receptor source for this set is a man between 25 and 39 years old in good health.

For this clone: Other nucleotide sequences in the sample specify the same CDR3. This chain uses TRBV10-1 with TRBJ2-5, with D perhaps TRBD1 or TRBD2 (6 bases each). With 2 bases removed from V and 4 bases from J, the gap between germline ends came to 11 bases. The CDR3 totals 14 residues. The V gene's germline CDR1 is WNHNN and CDR2 SYGVQD (reference sequence). CDR3 sequence: CASSEGGRGETQYF. As DNA, the CDR3 is TGCGCCAGCAGTGAGGGGGGGCGCGGAGAGACCCAGTACTTC.

The chain employs TRBV25-1 and TRBJ2-1; TRBD2 matches 8 bases. Trimming removed 1 base from V and 4 bases from J; junction bases left unmatched: 6. Germline CDR1 MGHDK, CDR2 SYGVNS. CDR3 length: 16 residues. CDR3 nucleotide sequence: TGTGCCAGCAGTGAATCCGGGACTAGGCGATACAATGAGCAGTTCTTC. Amino acid sequence: CASSESGTRRYNEQFF.

This clone was observed a single time. The chain links TRBV29-1 to TRBJ2-1; perhaps TRBD1 as D (5 bases). CDR1 is SQVTM and CDR2 is ANQGSEA in the germline V gene. The CDR3 totals 12 residues. With 7 bases removed from V and 5 bases from J, the gap between germline ends came to 12 bases. DNA for the CDR3: TGCAGCGCCCAGACAGTAAACAATGAGCAGTTCTTC. It codes for CSAQTVNNEQFF.

This clone was seen just once. V usage is TRBV6-1 and J usage is TRBJ1-5, with D uncertain. This CDR3 spans 12 amino acids. Germline V CDR1 and CDR2: MNHNS, SASEGT. V lost 4 bases, J lost 6 bases, and 7 bases lay in between. CDR3 in DNA: TGTGCCAGCAGTGGTGCTGGTCAGCCCCAGCATTTT. Protein sequence: CASSGAGQPQHF.

This clone was recorded only once. The chain has TRBV27 and TRBJ2-7; unclear D gene. V lost 5 bases, J lost 4 bases, and 12 bases lay in between. Germline assignment: CDR1 MNHEY and CDR2 SMNVEV (reference sequence). This CDR3 has 13 amino acids. In DNA, the CDR3 is TGTGCCAGCAGTCCCCACAAGTCGTACGAGCAGTACTTC. This sequence encodes CASSPHKSYEQYF.

This clone has a single count. The chain combines TRBV6-5 with TRBJ2-1; tentatively, D is TRBD2 (5 bases). The CDR3 length is 14 residues. Germline V gene lookup returns CDR1 MNHEY and CDR2 SVGAGI. Between the trimmed V and J ends, which lost 7 bases and 3 bases, there was a span of 13 bases. The CDR3 DNA follows: TGTGCCAGCAAATGGGGAGAGAACTACAATGAGCAGTTCTTC. This codes for CASKWGENYNEQFF.

The sample holds a few counts of this clone. V is TRBV2 and J is TRBJ1-2; 7 bases are shared with TRBD1. The CDR3 runs 13 residues. V shed 4 bases, J shed 2 bases, and the junction held 1 base outside the gene matches. Germline lookup yields CDR1 SNHLY and CDR2 FYNNEI. The CDR3: CASSAGQNYGYTF. The CDR3 region has the DNA TGTGCCAGCAGTGCGGGACAGAACTATGGCTACACCTTC.

The chain combines TRBV4-1 with TRBJ2-2; 12 positions match TRBD2. This CDR3 has 14 residues. Germline loops: CDR1 MGHRA, CDR2 YSYEKL. After removal of 6 bases from V and 4 bases from J, the junction contained 0 bases not matched to a gene. CDR3 in DNA: TGCGCCAGCAGGACTAGCGGGAGCACCGGGGAGCTGTTTTTT. Amino acid sequence: CASRTSGSTGELFF.

This clone occurred a few times. The chain carries TRBV7-7 and TRBJ2-5; tentative D call: TRBD1 (6 bases). Germline values: CDR1 SSHAT, CDR2 FNYEAQ (reference sequence). The CDR3 is made up of 14 amino acids. V dropped 4 bases and J dropped 7 bases, with 16 bases sitting between them. The CDR3 DNA reads as TGTGCCAGCAGCTCCACAGGGATTAGAGGGACCCAGTACTTC. Protein: CASSSTGIRGTQYF.

This clone has a single count. The chain links TRBV29-1 to TRBJ1-2; D perhaps matches TRBD1 (6 bases). This CDR3 region has 12 residues. The V and J ends lost 3 bases and 8 bases respectively, with 13 bases between them. Germline CDR1 is SQVTM and CDR2 is ANQGSEA. The CDR3 reads CSVDWAGEGYTF. Here the CDR3 DNA reads TGCAGCGTTGATTGGGCAGGGGAAGGCTACACCTTC. Looking up the rest from reference TRBV29-1 and TRBJ1-2 gives the full variable domain: SAVISQKPSRDICQRGTSLTIQCQVDSQVTMMFWYRQQPGQSLTLIATANQGSEATYESGFVIDKFPISRPNLTFSTLTVSNMSPEDSSIYLCSVDWAGEGYTFGSGTRLTVV.

This chain uses TRBV5-5 with TRBJ1-4; D perhaps matches TRBD1 (5 bases). V lost 4 bases, J lost 0 bases, and 13 bases lay in between. The CDR3 sequence is 16 residues long. Germline V gene sequence: CDR1 SGHKS, CDR2 YYEKEE (reference sequence). Here the CDR3 reads CASSARTFATNEKLFF. The CDR3 bases are TGTGCCAGCAGCGCGCGGACATTTGCAACTAATGAAAAACTGTTTTTT. Combining the CDR3 with reference TRBV5-5 and TRBJ1-4 gives the whole variable domain DAGVTQSPTHLIKTRGQQVTLRCSPISGHKSVSWYQQVLGQGPQFIFQYYEKEERGRGNFPDRFSARQFPNYSSELNVNALLLGDSALYLCASSARTFATNEKLFFGSGTQLSVL.

This chain links TRBV2 with TRBJ2-1; D ambiguous. Germline V CDR1 and CDR2: SNHLY, FYNNEI. V gave up 2 bases and J gave up 7 bases, with 6 bases separating them. The CDR3 contains 12 residues. The CDR3 here is CASSEYGNEQFF. The CDR3, as DNA: TGTGCCAGCAGTGAATATGGAAATGAGCAGTTCTTC.

The genes are TRBV27 and TRBJ2-7; a possible D gene is TRBD1 (6 bases). The CDR3 contains 14 residues. Germline V CDR1 and CDR2: MNHEY, SMNVEV (reference sequence). With 5 bases removed from V and 4 bases from J, the gap between germline ends came to 15 bases. Here the CDR3 DNA reads TGTGCCAGCAGTCAACTCAGGGGCAGGTACGAGCAGTACTTC. This encodes CASSQLRGRYEQYF.

The V call is TRBV19, the J call TRBJ1-1; D unresolved. This CDR3 has 13 amino acids. V was pared by 3 bases and J by 1 base, with 6 bases between. Germline CDR1 reads LNHDA; CDR2 reads SQIVND (reference sequence). The CDR3 DNA reads as TGTGCCAGTAGTATGGTACAGAACACTGAAGCTTTCTTT. This gives the protein CASSMVQNTEAFF.

J is TRBJ2-2 and V is TRBV5-8; the D is unclear. This CDR3 spans 15 amino acids. Per the germline V gene, CDR1 is SGHTS and CDR2 is YDEGEE. The germline V and J ends were trimmed by 0 bases and 1 base, with 7 bases remaining between them. The CDR3 region is CASSLGPGNTGELFF. CDR3 bases: TGTGCCAGCAGCTTGGGCCCAGGGAACACCGGGGAGCTGTTTTTT.

This clone was recorded a few times. V gene TRBV19 combines with J gene TRBJ2-3; D is undetermined. Germline CDR1 and CDR2: LNHDA and SQIVND (reference sequence). Trimming pared 3 bases from V and 7 bases from J, leaving 8 bases between. The CDR3 is 12 residues long. The CDR3 protein is CASSIGENTQYF. The CDR3 DNA reads TGTGCCAGTAGTATTGGGGAAAATACGCAGTATTTT.

This clone was seen a few times. The chain combines TRBV5-1 with TRBJ2-7; no clear D gene. CDR1 is SGHRS, CDR2 YFSETQ, per germline. CDR3 length: 14 residues. V shed 2 bases and J shed 6 bases, with 15 bases lying between them. The CDR3 loop is CASSFEGRYSEQYF. The CDR3 region has the DNA TGCGCCAGCAGCTTTGAAGGTCGTTACTCCGAGCAGTACTTC.

The chain is built from TRBV7-9 and TRBJ2-7; D gene ambiguous. Trimming shortened V by 5 bases and J by 1 base, and 21 bases separated the two germline ends. Germline V gene data show CDR1 as SEHNR and CDR2 as FQNEAQ (reference sequence). The CDR3 has 17 amino acids. CDR3 sequence reads: CASSRTSRPPISYEQYF. The CDR3 DNA sequence: TGTGCCAGCAGCCGCACCTCTAGGCCGCCGATATCCTACGAGCAGTACTTC.

This chain uses TRBV10-1 with TRBJ2-5, with 11 nucleotides matching TRBD1. This CDR3 contains 15 residues. Germline V gene lookup returns CDR1 WNHNN and CDR2 SYGVQD (reference sequence). With V trimmed by 4 bases and J by 5 bases, 6 bases remained unmatched. DNA of the CDR3: TGCGCCAGCAGTGCGGGACAGGGGGTGAGGGAGACCCAGTACTTC. It encodes CASSAGQGVRETQYF.

This clone was seen once. V usage is TRBV6-1 and J usage is TRBJ1-2, with TRBD1 matching 9 bases. The germline gives CDR1 MNHNS, CDR2 SASEGT. The CDR3 has 15 residues. The junction had 10 bases not matched to a gene; V was cut back by 6 bases and J by 5 bases. The CDR3 spells CASRRTGTGMYGYTF. CDR3 nucleotide sequence: TGTGCCAGCAGGAGGACCGGGACAGGGATGTATGGCTACACCTTC.

The chain carries TRBV6-1 and TRBJ1-1; 7 positions match TRBD1. The CDR3 runs to 14 residues. The junction had 5 bases not matched to a gene; V was cut back by 5 bases and J by 2 bases. Per germline, CDR1 MNHNS and CDR2 SASEGT. The CDR3: CASSQQGFNTEAFF. The CDR3 nucleotides are TGTGCCAGCAGTCAACAGGGGTTTAACACTGAAGCTTTCTTT.

The chain employs TRBV30 and TRBJ2-3; D may correspond to TRBD1 or TRBD2 (5 bases each). V was trimmed by 0 bases and J by 3 bases, leaving 10 bases between them. Germline CDR1 and CDR2: GTSNPN and SVGIG (reference sequence). The CDR3 has 14 amino acids. The CDR3 spells CAWSVGTLTDTQYF. CDR3 nucleotides: TGTGCCTGGAGTGTAGGGACCCTAACAGATACGCAGTATTTT.

Remarks on this clone: A junction boundary mismatches the germline segment, possibly from a read error. The V call is TRBV29-1, the J call TRBJ2-7, with D possibly TRBD1 on 5 matching bases. Per germline, CDR1 SQVTM and CDR2 ANQGSEA. CDR3 size: 15 residues. In DNA, the CDR3 is TGCGGCGTTGAAGATCAATTCGGCAGGGCGTACGAGCAGTACTTC. Translation gives CGVEDQFGRAYEQYF.

The sample holds one count of this clone. The chain recombines TRBV5-1 with TRBJ2-6; 11 nucleotides align to TRBD2. CDR1 is SGHRS, CDR2 YFSETQ, per germline. The CDR3 length is 17 residues. The ends lost 7 bases at V and 3 bases at J; junction bases unmatched: 9. CDR3 protein: CASRTSGSKGGANVLTF. The CDR3 nucleotides read TGCGCCAGCCGTACTAGCGGGAGTAAGGGTGGGGCCAACGTCCTGACTTTC.

The rearrangement joins TRBV4-1 to TRBJ2-2; D assignment may be TRBD1 or TRBD2 (6 bases each). Looked up from germline, CDR1 is MGHRA and CDR2 is YSYEKL. Trimming cost V 0 bases and J 7 bases, with 18 bases left between them. The CDR3 is made up of 17 amino acids. The CDR3 nucleotides are TGCGCCAGCAGCCAAGAAAGTGGGCAGGGGAGGAACGGGGAGCTGTTTTTT. It translates to CASSQESGQGRNGELFF.

A remark on this clone: The germline gene is not matched at one end of the junction; a read error may be the cause. The rearrangement uses TRBV7-8 and TRBJ2-5; D unresolved. The germline V gene encodes CDR1 SGHVS and CDR2 FQNEAQ. This CDR3 has 13 residues. In nucleotides, the CDR3 is TGTGCCGGCAGTCAGGTCTTTCAAGAGACCCAGTACTTC. It yields the protein CAGSQVFQETQYF.

The rearrangement joins TRBV9 to TRBJ2-5; 9 bases line up with TRBD2. The V gene's germline CDR1 is SGDLS and CDR2 YYNGEE. There are 15 residues in the CDR3. Trimming took 2 bases from V and 5 from J; bases not matched to a gene: 7. CDR3 loop: CASSVLAGPTETQYF. DNA for the CDR3: TGTGCCAGCAGCGTCCTAGCGGGACCGACGGAGACCCAGTACTTC.

This clone was observed a few times. This chain joins TRBV28 and TRBJ1-2; D unresolved. The CDR3 length is 15 residues. Trimming pared 4 bases from V and 4 bases from J, leaving 16 bases between. Per germline, CDR1 MDHEN and CDR2 SYDVKM. This CDR3 is CASSSSTALGYGYTF. CDR3 DNA sequence: TGTGCCAGCAGTTCCTCTACAGCTCTAGGCTATGGCTACACCTTC.

The gene calls are TRBV28 and TRBJ2-7; weak D call: TRBD2 (5 bases). Trimming shortened V by 5 bases and J by 4 bases, and 6 bases separated the two germline ends. Per the germline V gene, CDR1 is MDHEN and CDR2 is SYDVKM. The CDR3 spans 11 residues. This CDR3 reads CASSRRYEQYF. The CDR3 DNA is TGTGCCAGCAGTCGGAGGTACGAGCAGTACTTC.

The rearrangement links TRBV12-5 to TRBJ1-2, with D maybe TRBD1 (5 bases). In germline, CDR1 is LGHNT, CDR2 FRNRAP. The CDR3 sequence is 14 residues long. The V end lost 6 bases, the J end lost 5 bases, and 16 bases lay between the germline ends. The CDR3 region is CASGLRDPRYGYTF. CDR3 DNA: TGTGCTAGTGGACTCCGGGACCCTCGGTATGGCTACACCTTC.

The chain is built from TRBV5-6 and TRBJ2-3, with 8 bases aligning to TRBD2. CDR3 length: 16 amino acids. The V gene end was trimmed by 4 bases and the J gene end by 2 bases; junction bases not matched to a gene: 9. Germline V CDR1 and CDR2: SGHDT, YYEEEE. CDR3 in amino acids: CASSHLAGLFTDTQYF. CDR3 coding DNA: TGTGCCAGCAGCCATTTAGCGGGGCTCTTCACAGATACGCAGTATTTT.